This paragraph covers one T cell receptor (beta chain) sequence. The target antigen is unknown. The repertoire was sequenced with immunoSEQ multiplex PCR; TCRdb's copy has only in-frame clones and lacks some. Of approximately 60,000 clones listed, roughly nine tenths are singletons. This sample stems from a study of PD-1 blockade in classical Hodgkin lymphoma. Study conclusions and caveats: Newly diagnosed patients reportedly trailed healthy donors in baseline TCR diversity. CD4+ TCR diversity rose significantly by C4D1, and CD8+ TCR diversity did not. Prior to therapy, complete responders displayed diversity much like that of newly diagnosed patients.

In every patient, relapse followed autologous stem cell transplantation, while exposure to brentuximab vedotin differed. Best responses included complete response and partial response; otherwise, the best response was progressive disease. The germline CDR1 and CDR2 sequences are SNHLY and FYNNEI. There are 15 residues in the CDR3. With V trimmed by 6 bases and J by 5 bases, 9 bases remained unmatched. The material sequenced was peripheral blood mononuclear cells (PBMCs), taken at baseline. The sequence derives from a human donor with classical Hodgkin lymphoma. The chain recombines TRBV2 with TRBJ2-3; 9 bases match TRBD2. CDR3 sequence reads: CASRVTGLAVDTQYF. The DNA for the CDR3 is TGTGCCAGCAGAGTTACGGGACTAGCAGTAGATACGCAGTATTTT.